This passage covers 24 T cell receptor beta chains from one sample sequenced in a study of shared clonotypes between healthy human individuals (dated by TCRdb to the early 2020s). CD8 naive samples were obtained by positive selection for CCR7 among CD45RO-negative cells, yielding a CD45RA+CCR7+ population from which TemRA cells were excluded. Libraries came from the immunoSEQ multiplex PCR assay. Imported from immuneACCESS, the table was reduced by TCRdb to in-frame sequences with V and J called. These copies leave out some clones; in studies compared against another copy, an unresolved V gene accounts for under half, and the cause of the remainder is not known. Recorded for this sample are roughly 2 million clones; about 95% of them occurred a single time. The top ten constitute 0.85% to 1.3% of the sample. The specimen was naive CD8+ T cells sorted from blood. This specimen's cell subset or site label, per the study, means: CD45RA+CCR7+. The receptors here all came from a man aged 18-30 years in good health.

This chain links TRBV6-5 with TRBJ1-1; tentative D call: TRBD1 (5 bases). V was cut by 6 bases and J by 1 base, with 12 bases left in between. The CDR3 loop spans 14 amino acids. The germline gives CDR1 MNHEY, CDR2 SVGAGI. The CDR3 region is CASRDTAGNTEAFF. CDR3 bases: TGTGCCAGCAGGGACACGGCGGGGAACACTGAAGCTTTCTTT.

The chain employs TRBV6-5 and TRBJ2-5; perhaps TRBD1 as D (5 bases). Germline assignment: CDR1 MNHEY and CDR2 SVGAGI. V shed 5 bases and J shed 2 bases, with 9 bases lying between them. The CDR3 spans 13 residues. CDR3 loop: CASSPQGQETQYF. Written as DNA, the CDR3 is TGTGCCAGCAGTCCCCAGGGTCAAGAGACCCAGTACTTC.

The rearrangement uses TRBV7-6 and TRBJ1-1; 9 bases align to TRBD1. Trimming cost V 6 bases and J 4 bases; bases outside gene matches: 6. Germline V CDR1 and CDR2: SGHVS, FNYEAQ. The CDR3 totals 14 residues. For the CDR3, the DNA is TGTGCCAGCAGGCCCGGGACAGGGACCACTGAAGCTTTCTTT. It is translated as CASRPGTGTTEAFF.

The chain links TRBV5-6 to TRBJ2-7; D perhaps matches TRBD1 (5 bases). Deletions cut 5 bases from V and 1 base from J, with 10 bases between. The CDR3 is made up of 13 amino acids. Germline lookup yields CDR1 SGHDT and CDR2 YYEEEE. This CDR3 reads CASRPTGSYEQYF. CDR3 DNA: TGTGCCAGCAGGCCTACAGGATCCTACGAGCAGTACTTC.

The V gene is TRBV14, the J gene TRBJ2-7; D might be TRBD1 (5 bases). V was shortened by 0 bases and J by 3 bases, with 21 bases between the two germline ends. The germline V gene has CDR1 SGHDN and CDR2 FVKESK. The CDR3 length is 18 residues. In DNA form, the CDR3 reads TGTGCCAGCAGCCAAGACGCGCTTAGGGGCAGCACCCGCTACGAGCAGTACTTC. Its protein product is CASSQDALRGSTRYEQYF.

The V gene is TRBV9, the J gene TRBJ2-2, with D perhaps matching TRBD1 (5 bases). Deletions cut 0 bases from V and 2 bases from J, with 20 bases between. CDR1 and CDR2 from the germline V gene are SGDLS and YYNGEE. This CDR3 is built from 19 residues. The CDR3 DNA sequence: TGTGCCAGCAGCGTAGCCCGAAGATCGACAGATTCCAACACCGGGGAGCTGTTTTTT. It yields the protein CASSVARRSTDSNTGELFF. Based on the CDR3 plus reference TRBV9 and TRBJ2-2, the full variable domain is DSGVTQTPKHLITATGQRVTLRCSPRSGDLSVYWYQQSLDQGLQFLIQYYNGEERAKGNILERFSAQQFPDLHSELNLSSLELGDSALYFCASSVARRSTDSNTGELFFGEGSRLTVL.

This clone has a handful of counts. Different DNA sequences within this sample yield the same CDR3. V usage is TRBV7-9 and J usage is TRBJ1-1, with unresolved D. Germline assignment: CDR1 SEHNR and CDR2 FQNEAQ (reference sequence). V was clipped by 1 base and J by 7 bases, with 4 bases between them. The CDR3 sequence is 11 residues long. The CDR3 DNA is TGTGCCAGCAGCTTAGGAGGTGAAGCTTTCTTT. It encodes CASSLGGEAFF.

This sequence joins TRBV7-9 and TRBJ2-1; 8 bases match TRBD2. Germline V gene data show CDR1 as SEHNR and CDR2 as FQNEAQ (reference sequence). This CDR3 region has 15 residues. V trimming: 4 bases; J trimming: 8 bases; junction bases outside the gene matches: 10. CDR3 in amino acids: CASSSPAGLDYEQFF. CDR3 in DNA: TGTGCCAGCAGCTCCCCCGCGGGACTAGACTATGAGCAGTTCTTC.

The V and J genes are TRBV6-5 and TRBJ2-5; D might be TRBD2 (5 bases). Trimming removed 5 bases at V and 4 bases at J, with 11 bases between. Per germline, CDR1 MNHEY and CDR2 SVGAGI. The CDR3 sequence is 13 residues long. CDR3 residues: CASSGFRGETQYF. The CDR3 region has the DNA TGTGCCAGCAGTGGTTTCCGGGGAGAGACCCAGTACTTC.

This sequence joins TRBV29-1 and TRBJ1-2, with a possible D match to TRBD1 (5 bases). Germline assignment: CDR1 SQVTM and CDR2 ANQGSEA. V dropped 3 bases and J dropped 7 bases, with 12 bases sitting between them. This CDR3 is 12 amino acids long. CDR3 in amino acids: CSVESRDGGYTF. The DNA for the CDR3 is TGCAGCGTTGAGTCACGGGACGGTGGCTACACCTTC. Combining the CDR3 with reference TRBV29-1 and TRBJ1-2 gives the whole variable domain SAVISQKPSRDICQRGTSLTIQCQVDSQVTMMFWYRQQPGQSLTLIATANQGSEATYESGFVIDKFPISRPNLTFSTLTVSNMSPEDSSIYLCSVESRDGGYTFGSGTRLTVV.

The table lists this clone with a few counts. Other DNA sequences in this specimen translate into the identical CDR3. The rearrangement links TRBV6-5 to TRBJ1-5; D is unclear. The CDR3 length is 14 residues. In germline, CDR1 is MNHEY, CDR2 SVGAGI. V shed 2 bases and J shed 2 bases, with 7 bases lying between them. The DNA for the CDR3 is TGTGCCAGCAGTTACGGGGAGGGCAATCAGCCCCAGCATTTT. Protein: CASSYGEGNQPQHF.

V is TRBV6-5 and J is TRBJ1-1; TRBD1 aligns across 8 bases. The V gene end was trimmed by 2 bases and the J gene end by 11 bases; junction bases not matched to a gene: 7. The length of the CDR3 is 13 residues. Germline V CDR1 and CDR2: MNHEY, SVGAGI. CDR3 nucleotide sequence: TGTGCCAGCAGTTACGGGACAGGAGACTGGGCTTTCTTT. Amino acid sequence: CASSYGTGDWAFF.

The chain links TRBV28 to TRBJ2-5; TRBD1 agrees at 9 bases. V gave up 3 bases and J gave up 7 bases; unmatched junction bases: 15. From germline, CDR1 is MDHEN and CDR2 SYDVKM. The CDR3 contains 17 residues. This chain's CDR3 is CASSFRPGTGWQGTQYF. CDR3 bases: TGTGCCAGCAGTTTCCGCCCCGGGACAGGGTGGCAGGGGACCCAGTACTTC. The full variable domain, its missing parts supplied by reference TRBV28 and TRBJ2-5, is DVKVTQSSRYLVKRTGEKVFLECVQDMDHENMFWYRQDPGLGLRLIYFSYDVKMKEKGDIPEGYSVSREKKERFSLILESASTNQTSMYLCASSFRPGTGWQGTQYFGPGTRLLVL.

The chain carries TRBV6-7 and TRBJ2-7; 12 bases match TRBD1. TRBV6-7 is known as an ORF, though its function is uncertain. This CDR3 comprises 15 residues. Germline trimming cut 4 bases from V and 2 bases from J; bases unmatched to any gene: 3. The DNA for the CDR3 is TGTGCCAGCAGTTCCGGGACAGGGGGCACCTACGAGCAGTACTTC. It specifies CASSSGTGGTYEQYF.

The chain is built from TRBV9 and TRBJ1-2, with D possibly being TRBD1 (5 bases). Germline CDR1 reads SGDLS; CDR2 reads YYNGEE. The CDR3 covers 13 residues. The V and J ends lost 3 bases and 8 bases respectively, with 14 bases between them. In nucleotides, the CDR3 is TGTGCCAGCAGCGAGGGACGTTCTGAGGGCTACACCTTC. This gives the protein CASSEGRSEGYTF.

The chain has TRBV5-6 and TRBJ2-1; D might be TRBD1 or TRBD2, each matching 5 bases. The V and J ends lost 5 bases and 2 bases respectively, with 14 bases between them. This CDR3 is 15 amino acids long. Germline CDR1 and CDR2: SGHDT and YYEEEE. CDR3 nucleotides: TGTGCCAGCAGTTCGGGGCCCGAGGCCTACAATGAGCAGTTCTTC. This gives the protein CASSSGPEAYNEQFF.

This clone was counted once. The CDR3 loop reads CASEGPRDPGELFF. CDR3 bases: TGTGCCTCTGAAGGACCCAGGGACCCCGGGGAGCTGTTTTTT. The rearrangement uses TRBV2 and TRBJ2-2, with D perhaps matching TRBD1 or TRBD2 (5 bases each). The V gene lost 11 bases and the J gene lost 6 bases, with 19 bases spanning the gap. The germline V gene encodes CDR1 SNHLY and CDR2 FYNNEI. The CDR3 covers 14 residues.

DNA for the CDR3: TGCAGCGTTACCGACAGGGGGTACGAAAAACTGTTTTTT. It specifies CSVTDRGYEKLFF. The rearrangement joins TRBV29-1 to TRBJ1-4, with 9 bases matching TRBD1. Germline loops: CDR1 SQVTM, CDR2 ANQGSEA. V dropped 5 bases and J dropped 8; count of bases not matched to a gene: 6. The CDR3 contains 13 residues.

The chain couples TRBV4-3 to TRBJ2-7, with D tentatively TRBD2 (5 bases). Trimming took off 0 bases at V and 0 bases at J, with 12 bases between the two ends. Germline V CDR1 and CDR2: LGHNA, YSLEER. The CDR3 covers 16 residues. DNA for the CDR3: TGCGCCAGCAGCCAAGATTATCCGGGGAGCTCCTACGAGCAGTACTTC. It yields the protein CASSQDYPGSSYEQYF.

V is TRBV5-6 and J is TRBJ2-5, with 10 nucleotides matching TRBD2. Germline V gene sequence: CDR1 SGHDT, CDR2 YYEEEE. Unmatched junction bases numbered 6, after V lost 7 bases and J lost 3 bases. The CDR3 consists of 14 residues. The CDR3 region is CASASGGAEETQYF. CDR3 bases: TGTGCCAGCGCGAGCGGGGGGGCAGAAGAGACCCAGTACTTC.

The count of this clone is one. V gene TRBV25-1 combines with J gene TRBJ2-1; D is unclear. Trimming took 8 bases from V and 6 from J, leaving 5 bases between them. The length of the CDR3 is 10 residues. The germline CDR1 and CDR2 sequences are MGHDK and SYGVNS. CDR3 bases: TGTGCCAGCGAATTCAATGAGCAGTTCTTC. This codes for CASEFNEQFF.

Here the CDR3 reads CASSFPESSLYGYTF. Here the CDR3 DNA reads TGTGCCAGCAGTTTCCCGGAGTCCTCGCTCTATGGCTACACCTTC. J is TRBJ1-2 and V is TRBV28; D uncertain. The CDR3 loop spans 15 amino acids. Germline V gives CDR1 MDHEN, CDR2 SYDVKM. Trimming removed 3 bases from V and 4 bases from J, with 15 bases in between.

This chain links TRBV9 with TRBJ1-6; possibly TRBD1 for D (5 bases). CDR3 length equals 17 residues. Germline CDR1 is SGDLS and CDR2 is YYNGEE. The V end was cut by 0 bases, the J end by 5 bases, with 15 bases between. As DNA, the CDR3 is TGTGCCAGCAGCGTAGCAGCGGACACACTCCATAATTCACCCCTCCACTTT. It codes for CASSVAADTLHNSPLHF.

The CDR3 DNA is TGTGCCACCAGCATGGCGCTAGCGGGATACGAGCAGTACTTC. Protein sequence: CATSMALAGYEQYF. This chain joins TRBV15 and TRBJ2-7; 9 bases map to TRBD2. Trimming cost V 4 bases and J 4 bases; bases outside gene matches: 5. The CDR3 extends over 14 amino acids. CDR1 LNHNV and CDR2 YYDKDF come from the germline V gene (reference sequence).